These 2 T cell receptor beta chains were all obtained from the same sample, sequenced in a study of cytomegalovirus exposure and HLA in healthy donors. PCR used 60 Vbeta primers and 13 Jbeta primers. TCRdb's table, derived via immunoSEQ multiplex PCR, lists solely in-frame clones and lacks some. This table has more than 70,000 clones, approximately 80% appearing once. Sequenced material: PBMCs. These receptors were collected from a man aged 25-45 years in good health and CMV-seropositive.

CDR3 in DNA: TGTGCCAGCAGTCCAAATCTTGTATATCAGCGGTACGAGCAGTACTTC. This encodes CASSPNLVYQRYEQYF. The chain couples TRBV27 to TRBJ2-7; the D gene is possibly TRBD2 (5 bases). Trimming cost V 5 bases and J 4 bases, with 21 bases left between them. Germline V gene data show CDR1 as MNHEY and CDR2 as SMNVEV (reference sequence). The CDR3 consists of 16 residues.

The chain couples TRBV7-3 to TRBJ2-1, with TRBD2 matching 7 bases. The J segment lost 9 bases and the V segment lost 5 bases, leaving 7 bases of the junction unmatched. The CDR3 spans 13 residues. From germline, CDR1 is SGHTA and CDR2 FQGTGA. The CDR3, as DNA: TGTGCCAGCAGCCTCCTGTCGGGGGGTGAGCAGTTCTTC. Protein sequence: CASSLLSGGEQFF.